The 30 T cell receptor beta chains presented below share a single source sample, sequenced in a study of blood T cell repertoires in COVID-19. Method: immunoSEQ multiplex PCR; TCRdb's copy keeps in-frame clones and lacks some. The sample shows about 41,000 clones, around four fifths of them seen only once. The sequenced sample consisted of peripheral blood. The receptor source for this set is a woman of 80 years or more with active or convalescent COVID-19.

This clone appeared once. The chain has TRBV5-4 and TRBJ2-3, with 7 bases lining up with TRBD1. CDR1 and CDR2 from the germline V gene are SGHNT and YYREEE (reference sequence). This CDR3 has 14 amino acids. V shed 2 bases and J 6 bases; nucleotides not matched to a gene: 6. The CDR3 sequence: CASSLGTDADTQYF. CDR3 coding DNA: TGTGCCAGCAGCTTAGGGACAGACGCCGATACGCAGTATTTT.

The V and J genes are TRBV3-1 (or the pseudogene TRBV3-2) and TRBJ2-1; 16 bases align to TRBD2. In germline, CDR1 is LGHDT, CDR2 YNNKEL (reference sequence). The V gene end was trimmed by 0 bases and the J gene end by 8 bases; junction bases not matched to a gene: 10. The CDR3 extends over 19 amino acids. The CDR3 loop is CASSQDGTSGRAYSHEQFF. Written as DNA, the CDR3 is TGTGCCAGCAGCCAAGACGGGACTAGCGGGAGGGCTTACTCGCATGAGCAGTTCTTC.

The chain combines TRBV25-1 with TRBJ1-2; 8 bases align to TRBD1. In germline, CDR1 is MGHDK, CDR2 SYGVNS. After removal of 4 bases from V and 4 bases from J, the junction contained 11 bases not matched to a gene. CDR3 length: 16 residues. The DNA of the CDR3 is TGTGCCAGCAGTGGCTTAAAAAATGGACAGGGCTATGGCTACACCTTC. This codes for CASSGLKNGQGYGYTF.

V usage is TRBV30 and J usage is TRBJ2-1; maybe TRBD1 (5 bases). CDR1 and CDR2 from the germline V gene are GTSNPN and SVGIG (reference sequence). CDR3 length equals 15 residues. V gave up 1 base and J gave up 0 bases, with 10 bases separating them. The DNA of the CDR3 is TGTGCCTGGAGTGATGACAGTTACTCCTACAATGAGCAGTTCTTC. Its translation: CAWSDDSYSYNEQFF. The variable domain in full, completed from reference TRBV30 and TRBJ2-1, reads SQTIHQWPATLVQPVGSPLSLECTVEGTSNPNLYWYRQAAGRGLQLLFYSVGIGQISSEVPQNLSASRPQDRQFILSSKKLLLSDSGFYLCAWSDDSYSYNEQFFGPGTRLTVL.

This clone was seen only once. The chain is built from TRBV7-8 and TRBJ1-6, with D unclear. CDR3 length equals 15 residues. Per germline, CDR1 SGHVS and CDR2 FQNEAQ. Trimming removed 5 bases at V and 7 bases at J, with 15 bases between. The chain's CDR3 is CASSVTSNSNSPLHF. The CDR3 region has the DNA TGTGCCAGCAGCGTTACAAGTAACAGCAATTCACCCCTCCACTTT. Complete variable domain (other parts from reference TRBV7-8 and TRBJ1-6): GAGVSQSPRYKVAKRGQDVALRCDPISGHVSLFWYQQALGQGPEFLTYFQNEAQLDKSGLPSDRFFAERPEGSVSTLKIQRTQQEDSAVYLCASSVTSNSNSPLHFGNGTRLTVT.

The J gene is TRBJ1-5, the V gene TRBV28; D gene ambiguous. Germline-derived CDR1 and CDR2 are MDHEN and SYDVKM. The CDR3 extends over 13 amino acids. Trimming cost V 6 bases and J 4 bases, with 10 bases left between them. CDR3 residues: CASREGNNQPQHF. CDR3 DNA: TGTGCCAGCAGAGAGGGTAATAATCAGCCCCAGCATTTT.

In this sample, this clone turned up a few times. The CDR3 DNA reads TGTGCCAGCAGTCTACCCCCCGGGACAGGGGTAGCAGCTTTCTTT. Translation: CASSLPPGTGVAAFF. This rearrangement joins TRBV6-2 or TRBV6-3 to TRBJ1-1, with TRBD1 identical over 10 bases. CDR1 and CDR2 (germline): MNHEY, SVGEGT. The CDR3 runs to 15 residues. The ends lost 5 bases at V and 10 bases at J; junction bases unmatched: 13.

CDR3 coding DNA: TGTGCCAGCAGTACAATGCAGGGGGCAACTGAAAAACTGTTTTTT. Translated: CASSTMQGATEKLFF. The chain carries TRBV28 and TRBJ1-4, with 8 bases that match TRBD1. This CDR3 region has 15 residues. The V gene's germline CDR1 is MDHEN and CDR2 SYDVKM. V shed 5 bases and J 7 bases; nucleotides not matched to a gene: 9.

V usage is TRBV6-2 or TRBV6-3 and J usage is TRBJ2-7; no firm D call. The CDR3 is 11 amino acids. Trimming pared 5 bases from V and 3 bases from J, leaving 5 bases between. CDR1 is MNHEY and CDR2 is SVGEGT in the germline V gene. DNA of the CDR3: TGTGCCAGCAGTCAGAACTACGAGCAGTACTTC. Amino acids: CASSQNYEQYF.

CDR3: CASSVSGTGVTEAFF. CDR3 DNA sequence: TGTGCCAGCAGCGTGAGCGGGACAGGCGTTACTGAAGCTTTCTTT. The J gene is TRBJ1-1, the V gene TRBV9; 8 bases line up with TRBD1. CDR3 length: 15 amino acids. The ends lost 2 bases at V and 5 bases at J; junction bases unmatched: 8. Germline V CDR1 and CDR2: SGDLS, YYNGEE.

This sequence joins TRBV11-2 and TRBJ2-1; tentatively, D is TRBD1 (5 bases). Trimming took off 1 base at V and 2 bases at J, with 9 bases between the two ends. CDR1 is SGHAT and CDR2 is FQNNGV in the germline V gene. This CDR3 is 15 amino acids long. The CDR3 protein is CASSLAPGPYNEQFF. The CDR3 region has the DNA TGTGCCAGCAGCTTAGCCCCAGGGCCCTACAATGAGCAGTTCTTC.

V and J are TRBV10-3 and TRBJ1-5, with TRBD1 matching 7 bases. The length of the CDR3 is 16 residues. The germline gives CDR1 ENHRY, CDR2 SYGVKD. V trimming: 2 bases; J trimming: 3 bases; junction bases outside the gene matches: 7. The CDR3 region is CAISEAGTVLNQPQHF. Here the CDR3 DNA reads TGTGCCATCAGTGAGGCCGGGACAGTTCTCAATCAGCCCCAGCATTTT.

The chain uses TRBV7-3 and TRBJ2-3; D unresolved. Germline CDR1 SGHTA, CDR2 FQGTGA. There are 15 residues in the CDR3. The ends were cut back, 1 base at V and 8 bases at J, with 16 bases in the middle. The CDR3 region is CASSLISSPDSTQYF. The CDR3, as DNA: TGTGCCAGCAGCTTAATATCGTCCCCCGATAGTACGCAGTATTTT.

This sequence joins TRBV4-1 and TRBJ1-5; possible D gene TRBD1, 5 bases. Germline CDR1 reads MGHRA; CDR2 reads YSYEKL. The V and J ends lost 6 bases and 0 bases respectively, with 12 bases between them. The CDR3 has 15 amino acids. CDR3 protein: CASSELTVSNQPQHF. The CDR3 DNA sequence: TGCGCCAGCAGTGAGCTGACAGTTAGCAATCAGCCCCAGCATTTT.

The CDR3 here is CASSRGLAGGASYEQYF. The CDR3 bases are TGTGCCAGTAGTAGGGGACTAGCGGGAGGCGCCTCCTACGAGCAGTACTTC. The rearrangement uses TRBV19 and TRBJ2-7, with 15 nucleotides matching TRBD2. V lost 4 bases to trimming and J lost 0 bases; unmatched junction nucleotides: 4. This CDR3 region has 17 residues. Per the germline V gene, CDR1 is LNHDA and CDR2 is SQIVND (reference sequence). Drawing the rest from reference TRBV19 and TRBJ2-7, the complete variable domain is DGGITQSPKYLFRKEGQNVTLSCEQNLNHDAMYWYRQDPGQGLRLIYYSQIVNDFQKGDIAEGYSVSREKKESFPLTVTSAQKNPTAFYLCASSRGLAGGASYEQYFGPGTRLTVT.

The rearrangement links TRBV30 to TRBJ1-2; D is possibly TRBD1 (5 bases). This CDR3 region has 13 residues. The germline V and J ends were trimmed by 0 bases and 8 bases, with 13 bases remaining between them. Looked up from germline, CDR1 is GTSNPN and CDR2 is SVGIG (reference sequence). This CDR3 is CAWSVKAGNGYTF. Here the CDR3 DNA reads TGTGCCTGGAGTGTAAAGGCAGGGAACGGCTACACCTTC. Supplemented by reference TRBV30 and TRBJ1-2, the full variable domain reads SQTIHQWPATLVQPVGSPLSLECTVEGTSNPNLYWYRQAAGRGLQLLFYSVGIGQISSEVPQNLSASRPQDRQFILSSKKLLLSDSGFYLCAWSVKAGNGYTFGSGTRLTVV.

The chain uses TRBV7-2 and TRBJ1-1; unclear D gene. The V and J ends lost 2 bases and 6 bases respectively, with 13 bases between them. Germline V gene sequence: CDR1 SGHTA, CDR2 FQGNSA. The CDR3 consists of 14 residues. The CDR3, as DNA: TGTGCCAGCAGCTTATCGGCAGGTCCTTCTGAAGCTTTCTTT. Residues: CASSLSAGPSEAFF.

The chain has TRBV7-9 and TRBJ1-1; a weak D match, TRBD1 (5 bases). Germline V gives CDR1 SEHNR, CDR2 FQNEAQ (reference sequence). The CDR3 is made up of 14 amino acids. The germline V and J ends were trimmed by 1 base and 0 bases, with 6 bases remaining between them. CDR3 protein: CASSLGQLNTEAFF. The CDR3 nucleotides read TGTGCCAGCAGCTTAGGACAGCTGAACACTGAAGCTTTCTTT.

The chain is built from TRBV28 and TRBJ2-5; D is possibly TRBD2 (5 bases). The length of the CDR3 is 18 residues. Between the trimmed V and J ends, which lost 2 bases and 4 bases, there was a span of 23 bases. Germline assignment: CDR1 MDHEN and CDR2 SYDVKM. The CDR3 bases are TGTGCCAGCAGTTTAAAAATCGAGTCGGATAGCGAAAGAGAGACCCAGTACTTC. It translates to CASSLKIESDSERETQYF.

The chain carries TRBV7-2 and TRBJ1-6; 7 bases fit TRBD1. Trimming removed 5 bases from V and 9 bases from J; junction bases left unmatched: 10. Germline CDR1 is SGHTA and CDR2 is FQGNSA. The CDR3 runs to 15 residues. CDR3 protein: CASSLQTGLGSPLHF. CDR3 nucleotide sequence: TGTGCCAGCAGCCTACAGACAGGGTTGGGTTCACCCCTCCACTTT.

The CDR3 sequence is CASSRVNQPQHF. The CDR3 DNA follows: TGTGCCAGCAGCCGGGTCAATCAGCCCCAGCATTTT. The chain uses TRBV28 and TRBJ1-5; D is uncertain. Looked up from germline, CDR1 is MDHEN and CDR2 is SYDVKM. Deletions cut 6 bases from V and 3 bases from J, with 6 bases between. The CDR3 contains 12 residues.

This clone occurred once. The chain has TRBV7-6 and TRBJ2-1, with a tentative D call TRBD1 (5 bases). Germline assignment: CDR1 SGHVS and CDR2 FNYEAQ. This CDR3 contains 17 residues. Trimming cost V 2 bases and J 7 bases, with 21 bases left between them. The CDR3 bases are TGTGCCAGCAGCTTATGGTCCAGAGAAATTAAGGGGAATGAGCAGTTCTTC. It encodes CASSLWSREIKGNEQFF.

This rearrangement joins TRBV7-9 to TRBJ2-1; 8 nucleotides match TRBD1. CDR3 size: 15 residues. CDR1 is SEHNR, CDR2 FQNEAQ, per germline (reference sequence). Trimming took 6 bases from V and 3 from J; bases not matched to a gene: 7. CDR3 in DNA: TGTGCCAGCAGAAGAGGAGGGACAGGCTACAATGAGCAGTTCTTC. Protein: CASRRGGTGYNEQFF.

As DNA, the CDR3 is TGCAGCGTTGGAGGACAGGGACCGAATCAGCCCCAGCATTTT. Protein product: CSVGGQGPNQPQHF. V is TRBV29-1 and J is TRBJ1-5; 8 bases fit TRBD1. This CDR3 has 14 amino acids. The germline gives CDR1 SQVTM, CDR2 ANQGSEA. V lost 4 bases and J lost 4; bases outside the gene matches: 6.

V usage is TRBV7-2 and J usage is TRBJ2-4, with D possibly being TRBD1 (5 bases). V lost 1 base to trimming and J lost 0 bases, with 10 bases between them. Germline V CDR1 and CDR2: SGHTA, FQGNSA. The CDR3 totals 16 residues. The CDR3 is CASSLGGHKAKNIQYF. The CDR3 coding sequence is TGTGCCAGCAGCTTAGGCGGACATAAAGCCAAAAACATTCAGTACTTC. The whole variable domain, remainder taken from reference TRBV7-2 and TRBJ2-4, is GAGVSQSPSNKVTEKGKDVELRCDPISGHTALYWYRQSLGQGLEFLIYFQGNSAPDKSGLPSDRFSAERTGGSVSTLTIQRTQQEDSAVYLCASSLGGHKAKNIQYFGAGTRLSVL.

This rearrangement joins TRBV30 to TRBJ2-5, with D possibly TRBD1 on 6 matching bases. V was shortened by 6 bases and J by 4 bases, with 18 bases between the two germline ends. This CDR3 spans 14 amino acids. Germline CDR1 is GTSNPN and CDR2 is SVGIG (reference sequence). The CDR3 DNA reads TGTGCCTGCAAGGGGACAAACGACGGAGAGACCCAGTACTTC. Amino acids: CACKGTNDGETQYF. The complete variable domain, with remaining parts taken from reference TRBV30 and TRBJ2-5, reads SQTIHQWPATLVQPVGSPLSLECTVEGTSNPNLYWYRQAAGRGLQLLFYSVGIGQISSEVPQNLSASRPQDRQFILSSKKLLLSDSGFYLCACKGTNDGETQYFGPGTRLLVL.

The rearrangement links TRBV6-6 to TRBJ1-6, with a weak D call TRBD1 (5 bases). V dropped 4 bases and J dropped 10 bases, with 14 bases sitting between them. Germline CDR1 MNHNY, CDR2 SVGAGI (reference sequence). The length of the CDR3 is 14 residues. CDR3 amino acids: CASSLGTEVSPLHF. CDR3 in DNA: TGTGCCAGCAGTTTAGGGACTGAAGTATCACCCCTCCACTTT.

This chain links TRBV7-9 with TRBJ2-1; TRBD2 aligns across 8 bases. The junction had 6 bases not matched to a gene; V was cut back by 5 bases and J by 6 bases. From germline, CDR1 is SEHNR and CDR2 FQNEAQ (reference sequence). This CDR3 has 14 residues. CDR3 bases: TGTGCCAGCAGCCCCTCGGGGGGGATCAATGAGCAGTTCTTC. This encodes CASSPSGGINEQFF.

This clone showed up just a few times. The V and J genes are TRBV5-4 and TRBJ2-5; 15 bases map to TRBD2. Germline values: CDR1 SGHNT, CDR2 YYREEE (reference sequence). There are 16 residues in the CDR3. The J segment lost 5 bases and the V segment lost 6 bases, leaving 8 bases of the junction unmatched. The CDR3: CASTTSGLAGGETQYF. CDR3 sequence (DNA): TGTGCCAGCACCACCTCGGGACTAGCGGGAGGTGAGACCCAGTACTTC.

The chain combines TRBV18 with TRBJ1-5, with D maybe TRBD1 (5 bases). This CDR3 has 14 amino acids. V lost 3 bases, J lost 3 bases, and 9 bases lay in between. From germline, CDR1 is KGHSH and CDR2 LQKENI. The CDR3 DNA reads as TGTGCCAGCTCACCTGGGGCAGCCAATCAGCCCCAGCATTTT. It yields the protein CASSPGAANQPQHF.